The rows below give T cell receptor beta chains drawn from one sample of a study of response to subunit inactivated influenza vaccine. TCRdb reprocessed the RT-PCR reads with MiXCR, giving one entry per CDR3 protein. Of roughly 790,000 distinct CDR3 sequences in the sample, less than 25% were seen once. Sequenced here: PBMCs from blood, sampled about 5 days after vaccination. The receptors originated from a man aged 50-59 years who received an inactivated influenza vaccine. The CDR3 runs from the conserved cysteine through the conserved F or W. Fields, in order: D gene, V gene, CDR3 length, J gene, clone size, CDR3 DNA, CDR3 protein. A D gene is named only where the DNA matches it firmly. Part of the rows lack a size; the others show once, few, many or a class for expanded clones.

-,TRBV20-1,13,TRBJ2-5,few,TGCAGTGCTACCCGAGAGGGGCAAGAGACCCAGTACTTC,CSATREGQETQYF
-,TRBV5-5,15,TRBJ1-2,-,TGTGCCAGCAGCTTGTCTGTAGTACAAACGTATGGCTACACCTTC,CASSLSVVQTYGYTF
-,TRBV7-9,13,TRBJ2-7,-,TGTGCCAGCAGCTTAGTCTCCAGCGGCGAGCAGTACTTC,CASSLVSSGEQYF
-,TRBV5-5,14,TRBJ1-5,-,TGTGCCAGCAGCCCTAGGACTAGCAATCAGCCCCAGCATTTT,CASSPRTSNQPQHF
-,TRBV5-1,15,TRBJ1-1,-,TGCGCCAGCAGCTTGGAAACACTGGAGAACACTGAAGCTTTCTTT,CASSLETLENTEAFF
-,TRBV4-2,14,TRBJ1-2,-,TGTGCCATGAGCCCCGGGATGACTACGGGTGGCTACACCTTC,CAMSPGMTTGGYTF
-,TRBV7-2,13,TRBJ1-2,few,TGTGCCAGCAGCTTAGCGCTTGGGCATGGCTACACCTTC,CASSLALGHGYTF
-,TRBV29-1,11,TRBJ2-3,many,TGCAGCGTGATAAATCCCGATACGCAGTATTTT,CSVINPDTQYF
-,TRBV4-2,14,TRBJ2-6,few,TGTGCCGGTGGGGGTTTGGGTGGGGCCAACGTCCTGACTTTC,CAGGGLGGANVLTF
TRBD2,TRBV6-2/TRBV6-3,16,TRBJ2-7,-,TGTGCCAGCAGAAGACCGGGGACTAGCGGGATGAACGAGCAGTACTTC,CASRRPGTSGMNEQYF
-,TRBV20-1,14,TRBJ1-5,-,TGCAGTGCCCCACGTCTAGGAGGCAATCAGCCCCAGCATTTT,CSAPRLGGNQPQHF
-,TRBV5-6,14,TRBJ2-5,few,TGTGCCAGCAGCTCGCTTACTTATCCTGGACCTCGATACTTC,CASSSLTYPGPRYF
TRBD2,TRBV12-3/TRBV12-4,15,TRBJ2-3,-,TGTGCCAGCAGTCCCCTCGGGGGGATAACAGATACGCAGTATTTT,CASSPLGGITDTQYF
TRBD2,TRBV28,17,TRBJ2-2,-,TGTGCCAGCAGTTTATTGTCCAGAGGACTAGTATCCGGGGAGCTGTTTTTT,CASSLLSRGLVSGELFF
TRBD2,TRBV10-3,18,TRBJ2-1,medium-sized,TGTGCCATCAGTGAGTCGATAGCGGGCTCAGGACGCTACAATGAGCAGTTCTTC,CAISESIAGSGRYNEQFF
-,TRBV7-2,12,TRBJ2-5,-,TGTGCCAGCAGCTTAGGGGAGGCGACCCAGTACTTC,CASSLGEATQYF
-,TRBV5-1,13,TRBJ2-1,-,TGCGCCAGCAGCTTGGCCTCGGACAGTAAGCAGTTCTTC,CASSLASDSKQFF
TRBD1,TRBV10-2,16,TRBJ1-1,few,TGCGCCAGCAGTGATTTTCGGACAGGGGAGAACACTGAAGCTTTCTTT,CASSDFRTGENTEAFF